Listed below are T cell receptor beta chains from one sample, sequenced in a study of blood T cells in healthy people across ages. TCRdb fed the 5' RACE reads into MiXCR, producing one record per CDR3 protein. The sample yields some 1,800,000 distinct CDR3 sequences, about two fifths seen once. Sequencing was done on a sample of blood. Every receptor here comes from a human donor in good health. Each CDR3 is given with its conserved first and last residue. The order of the fields is V gene, D gene, clone size, J gene, CDR3 DNA, CDR3 protein. D genes are given only for firm matches. A clone size is listed for some rows: how often the clone was seen (once, few, many), or a class if it is expanded.

V gene: TRBV20-1; D gene: TRBD1; clone size: few; J gene: TRBJ1-2; CDR3 DNA: TGCAGTGCCCCTGGGACAGTCTATGGCTACACCTTC; CDR3 protein: CSAPGTVYGYTF
V gene: TRBV4-2; D gene: NA; clone size: NA; J gene: TRBJ2-4; CDR3 DNA: TGTGCCAGCAGCCAAGATGGTCGGCTAGCACCGGAAAACATTCAGTACTTC; CDR3 protein: CASSQDGRLAPENIQYF
V gene: TRBV28; D gene: NA; clone size: few; J gene: TRBJ1-2; CDR3 DNA: TGTGCCAGCAGTTTTAGGCAGGGGCATGGCTACACCTTC; CDR3 protein: CASSFRQGHGYTF
V gene: TRBV21-1; D gene: NA; clone size: few; J gene: TRBJ2-7; CDR3 DNA: TGTGCCAGCAGTAAAAAGGGCCAGGGCACCCACGAGCAGTACTTC; CDR3 protein: CASSKKGQGTHEQYF
V gene: TRBV6-5; D gene: TRBD1; clone size: few; J gene: TRBJ1-6; CDR3 DNA: TGTGCCAGCAGTGGCTACAGGGGGCGGGAGTCACCCCTCCACTTT; CDR3 protein: CASSGYRGRESPLHF
V gene: TRBV4-3; D gene: NA; clone size: NA; J gene: TRBJ1-1; CDR3 DNA: TGCGCCAGCAGCCAAGAAGTTCTTTGGGGCAAAGCTTTCTTT; CDR3 protein: CASSQEVLWGKAFF
V gene: TRBV29-1; D gene: TRBD1; clone size: few; J gene: TRBJ2-3; CDR3 DNA: TGCAGCGTCCTGACAGGGGGCGGTGAAGATACGCAGTATTTT; CDR3 protein: CSVLTGGGEDTQYF
V gene: TRBV4-1; D gene: NA; clone size: NA; J gene: TRBJ2-7; CDR3 DNA: TGCGCCAGCAGCCAAGAAGCGGCCCCTTACGAGCAGTACTTC; CDR3 protein: CASSQEAAPYEQYF
V gene: TRBV7-6; D gene: NA; clone size: few; J gene: TRBJ1-2; CDR3 DNA: TGTGCCAGCAGCTTAGAATTGCACCCGGGGATCTATGGCTACACCTTC; CDR3 protein: CASSLELHPGIYGYTF
V gene: TRBV3-1; D gene: TRBD2; clone size: NA; J gene: TRBJ2-5; CDR3 DNA: TGTGCCAGCAGCCAGAAAGCGGGAGGGGAGACCCAGTACTTC; CDR3 protein: CASSQKAGGETQYF
V gene: TRBV20-1; D gene: TRBD2; clone size: few; J gene: TRBJ2-7; CDR3 DNA: TGCAGTGCCCCGCCCCCGTTTAGCGGGATCTCCTACGAGCAGTACTTC; CDR3 protein: CSAPPPFSGISYEQYF
V gene: TRBV3-1; D gene: TRBD2; clone size: NA; J gene: TRBJ2-3; CDR3 DNA: TGTGCCAGCAGCTTAGGGGGCCTAGCGGGGGGTTCAGTTAGCACAGATACGCAGTATTTT; CDR3 protein: CASSLGGLAGGSVSTDTQYF
V gene: TRBV5-1; D gene: NA; clone size: few; J gene: TRBJ1-2; CDR3 DNA: TGCGCCAGCAGCTTGGGAGAGGACTTCCGTTGGGGCTACACCTTC; CDR3 protein: CASSLGEDFRWGYTF
V gene: TRBV10-3; D gene: NA; clone size: NA; J gene: TRBJ2-7; CDR3 DNA: TGTGCCATCAGTGACCCGACACGGAGCTCCTACGAGCAGTACTTC; CDR3 protein: CAISDPTRSSYEQYF
V gene: TRBV4-3; D gene: TRBD2; clone size: NA; J gene: TRBJ2-7; CDR3 DNA: TGCGCCAGCAGCCAAGTGATTTCGGGCGCGGGGGGCATATACGAGCAGTACTTC; CDR3 protein: CASSQVISGAGGIYEQYF
V gene: TRBV9; D gene: NA; clone size: NA; J gene: TRBJ2-3; CDR3 DNA: TGTGCCAGCAGCGTAGGTCCTACAGGGAGGAGTACGCAGTATTTT; CDR3 protein: CASSVGPTGRSTQYF
V gene: TRBV5-1; D gene: TRBD1; clone size: NA; J gene: TRBJ1-2; CDR3 DNA: TGCGTCAGCAGCAACAGGGGGCGCAGCTATGGCTACACCTTC; CDR3 protein: CVSSNRGRSYGYTF
V gene: TRBV12-3/TRBV12-4; D gene: NA; clone size: many; J gene: TRBJ2-4; CDR3 DNA: TGTGCCAGCAGTTTAGCGACTGTCCAGGGGAGCATTCAGTACTTC; CDR3 protein: CASSLATVQGSIQYF
V gene: TRBV10-3; D gene: NA; clone size: NA; J gene: TRBJ1-1; CDR3 DNA: TGTGCCATCAGTGAGGGAGTAGGTGAAGCTTTCTTT; CDR3 protein: CAISEGVGEAFF
V gene: TRBV29-1; D gene: TRBD2; clone size: NA; J gene: TRBJ2-7; CDR3 DNA: TGCAGCGTGGCCCCCGGGACTAGCGGATCCTACGAGCAGTACTTC; CDR3 protein: CSVAPGTSGSYEQYF
V gene: TRBV6-5; D gene: TRBD1; clone size: NA; J gene: TRBJ2-7; CDR3 DNA: TGTGCCAGCAAAAAGGACAGGGCGAACTACGAGCAGTACTTC; CDR3 protein: CASKKDRANYEQYF
V gene: TRBV28; D gene: NA; clone size: NA; J gene: TRBJ2-3; CDR3 DNA: TGTGCCAGCAGTGTTACGCGGAGAACCAGCACAGATACGCAGTATTTT; CDR3 protein: CASSVTRRTSTDTQYF
V gene: TRBV24-1; D gene: TRBD2; clone size: NA; J gene: TRBJ2-1; CDR3 DNA: TGTGCCACCAGCGGGACTAGCGGGGTAAATGAGCAGTTCTTC; CDR3 protein: CATSGTSGVNEQFF
V gene: TRBV10-3; D gene: TRBD2; clone size: few; J gene: TRBJ2-3; CDR3 DNA: TGTGCCATCACTGAATCGAGCGGGGGGGATATCACAGATACGCAGTATTTT; CDR3 protein: CAITESSGGDITDTQYF
V gene: TRBV6-2/TRBV6-3; D gene: TRBD1; clone size: NA; J gene: TRBJ1-1; CDR3 DNA: TGTGCCAGCAGTTACCTGACAGGGTTGAATGAAGCTTTCTTT; CDR3 protein: CASSYLTGLNEAFF
V gene: TRBV19; D gene: TRBD1; clone size: NA; J gene: TRBJ1-5; CDR3 DNA: TGTGCCAGTACCACATCTCGACAGGGAGGTCAGCCCCAGCATTTT; CDR3 protein: CASTTSRQGGQPQHF
V gene: TRBV20-1; D gene: NA; clone size: NA; J gene: TRBJ1-5; CDR3 DNA: TGCAGTGCTAGAGAGACGGGGGACAGCAATCAGCCCCAGCATTTT; CDR3 protein: CSARETGDSNQPQHF
V gene: TRBV12-3/TRBV12-4; D gene: NA; clone size: NA; J gene: TRBJ1-5; CDR3 DNA: TGTGCCAGCAGTTTATATACCCGAGGAGATCAGCCCCAGCATTTT; CDR3 protein: CASSLYTRGDQPQHF
V gene: TRBV20-1; D gene: TRBD1; clone size: NA; J gene: TRBJ1-4; CDR3 DNA: TGCAGTGCTAGAGTTCTTAGGGGGCTTGAAAAACTGTTTTTT; CDR3 protein: CSARVLRGLEKLFF
V gene: TRBV28; D gene: NA; clone size: NA; J gene: TRBJ1-2; CDR3 DNA: TGTGCCAGCAGTTCCCCCTTTTACAGAATCGGGAAAAATGGCTACACCTTC; CDR3 protein: CASSSPFYRIGKNGYTF
V gene: TRBV27; D gene: NA; clone size: few; J gene: TRBJ2-3; CDR3 DNA: TGTGCCAGCAGCCGGAAGGGGGGATACAGCACAGATACGCAGTATTTT; CDR3 protein: CASSRKGGYSTDTQYF
V gene: TRBV5-1; D gene: TRBD2; clone size: NA; J gene: TRBJ2-3; CDR3 DNA: TGCGCCAGCGGCCTGGTTAGCGGGGAGGAAAGAGATACGCAGTATTTT; CDR3 protein: CASGLVSGEERDTQYF
V gene: TRBV7-8; D gene: NA; clone size: NA; J gene: TRBJ1-6; CDR3 DNA: TGTGCCAGCAGCCCTAAAAGGACAGTCGCCAATTCACCCCTCCACTTT; CDR3 protein: CASSPKRTVANSPLHF
V gene: TRBV28; D gene: NA; clone size: NA; J gene: TRBJ1-5; CDR3 DNA: TGTGCCAGCAGCTCCGGACTGACCTATCAGCCCCAGCATTTT; CDR3 protein: CASSSGLTYQPQHF
V gene: TRBV7-2; D gene: TRBD1; clone size: once; J gene: TRBJ1-5; CDR3 DNA: TGTGCCAGCAGCCTCAACTCGGACAGGCTGCTCGGTCAGCCCCAGCATTTT; CDR3 protein: CASSLNSDRLLGQPQHF
V gene: TRBV15; D gene: NA; clone size: NA; J gene: TRBJ1-2; CDR3 DNA: TGTGCCACCAGCAGAGAGAGATATGACTATGGCTACACCTTC; CDR3 protein: CATSRERYDYGYTF
V gene: TRBV6-2/TRBV6-3; D gene: TRBD1; clone size: few; J gene: TRBJ1-2; CDR3 DNA: TGTGCCAGCAAAGACAGGGGGGGTGATGGCTACACCTTC; CDR3 protein: CASKDRGGDGYTF
V gene: TRBV12-3/TRBV12-4; D gene: TRBD1; clone size: NA; J gene: TRBJ2-1; CDR3 DNA: TGTGCCAGCCTTGACAGGGGGCATTGGAATGAGCAGTTCTTC; CDR3 protein: CASLDRGHWNEQFF
V gene: TRBV12-3/TRBV12-4; D gene: NA; clone size: NA; J gene: TRBJ2-3; CDR3 DNA: TGTGCCAGCAGCAGACTGTACACAGATACGCAGTATTTT; CDR3 protein: CASSRLYTDTQYF
V gene: TRBV29-1; D gene: NA; clone size: NA; J gene: TRBJ1-4; CDR3 DNA: TGCAGCGCCGTCTGGGGTTTGGGTGAAAAACTGTTTTTT; CDR3 protein: CSAVWGLGEKLFF
V gene: TRBV20-1; D gene: NA; clone size: NA; J gene: TRBJ2-1; CDR3 DNA: TGCAGTGCTAGGGGGGGACAGCAAAACAATGAGCAGTTCTTC; CDR3 protein: CSARGGQQNNEQFF
V gene: TRBV9; D gene: NA; clone size: few; J gene: TRBJ2-1; CDR3 DNA: TGTGCCAGCAGCGTAGATGATTTCACCTACAATGAGCAGTTCTTC; CDR3 protein: CASSVDDFTYNEQFF
V gene: TRBV12-3/TRBV12-4; D gene: NA; clone size: few; J gene: TRBJ1-5; CDR3 DNA: TGTGCCAGCAAAGGGGCCGGCAATCAGCCCCAGCATTTT; CDR3 protein: CASKGAGNQPQHF
V gene: TRBV4-2; D gene: TRBD1; clone size: NA; J gene: TRBJ1-1; CDR3 DNA: TGTGCCAGCAGCCAAGATACAGGGGCACTTGAAGCTTTCTTT; CDR3 protein: CASSQDTGALEAFF
V gene: TRBV7-9; D gene: NA; clone size: NA; J gene: TRBJ2-5; CDR3 DNA: TGTGCCAGCAGCTTTAGTATAGCTATCCAAGAGACCCAGTACTTC; CDR3 protein: CASSFSIAIQETQYF
V gene: TRBV24-1; D gene: TRBD1; clone size: NA; J gene: TRBJ1-5; CDR3 DNA: TGTGCCACCGGGACAGGGTTTGGTCAGCCCCAGCATTTT; CDR3 protein: CATGTGFGQPQHF